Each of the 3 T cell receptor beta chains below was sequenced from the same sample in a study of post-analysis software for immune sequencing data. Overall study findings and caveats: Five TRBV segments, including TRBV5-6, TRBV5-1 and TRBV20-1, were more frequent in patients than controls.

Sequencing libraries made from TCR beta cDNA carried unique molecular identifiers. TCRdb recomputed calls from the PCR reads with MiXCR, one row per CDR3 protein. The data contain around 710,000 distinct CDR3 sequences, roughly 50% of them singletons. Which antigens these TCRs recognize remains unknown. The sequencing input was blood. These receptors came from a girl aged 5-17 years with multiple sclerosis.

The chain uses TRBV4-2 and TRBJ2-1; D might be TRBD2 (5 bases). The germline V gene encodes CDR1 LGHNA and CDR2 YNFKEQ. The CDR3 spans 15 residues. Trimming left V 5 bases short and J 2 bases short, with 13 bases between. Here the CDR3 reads CASSGQRSTYNEQFF. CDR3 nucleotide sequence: TGTGCCAGCAGCGGCCAGCGGTCGACCTACAATGAGCAGTTCTTC.

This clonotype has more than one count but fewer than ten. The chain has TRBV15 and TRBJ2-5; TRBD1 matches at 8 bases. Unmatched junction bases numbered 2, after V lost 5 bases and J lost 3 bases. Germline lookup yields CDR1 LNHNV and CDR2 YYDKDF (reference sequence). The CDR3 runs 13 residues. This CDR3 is CATSPDREETQYF. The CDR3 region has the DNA TGTGCCACCAGCCCGGACAGGGAAGAGACCCAGTACTTC. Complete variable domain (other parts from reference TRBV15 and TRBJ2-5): DAMVIQNPRYQVTQFGKPVTLSCSQTLNHNVMYWYQQKSSQAPKLLFHYYDKDFNNEADTPDNFQSRRPNTSFCFLDIRSPGLGDTAMYLCATSPDREETQYFGPGTRLLVL.

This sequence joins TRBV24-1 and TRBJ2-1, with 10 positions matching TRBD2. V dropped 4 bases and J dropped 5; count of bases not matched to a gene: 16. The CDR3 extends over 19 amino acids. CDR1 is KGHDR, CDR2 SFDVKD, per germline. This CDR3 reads CATSDPLAGDGVRDNEQFF. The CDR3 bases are TGTGCCACCAGTGACCCGCTAGCGGGAGACGGAGTTAGGGACAATGAGCAGTTCTTC.